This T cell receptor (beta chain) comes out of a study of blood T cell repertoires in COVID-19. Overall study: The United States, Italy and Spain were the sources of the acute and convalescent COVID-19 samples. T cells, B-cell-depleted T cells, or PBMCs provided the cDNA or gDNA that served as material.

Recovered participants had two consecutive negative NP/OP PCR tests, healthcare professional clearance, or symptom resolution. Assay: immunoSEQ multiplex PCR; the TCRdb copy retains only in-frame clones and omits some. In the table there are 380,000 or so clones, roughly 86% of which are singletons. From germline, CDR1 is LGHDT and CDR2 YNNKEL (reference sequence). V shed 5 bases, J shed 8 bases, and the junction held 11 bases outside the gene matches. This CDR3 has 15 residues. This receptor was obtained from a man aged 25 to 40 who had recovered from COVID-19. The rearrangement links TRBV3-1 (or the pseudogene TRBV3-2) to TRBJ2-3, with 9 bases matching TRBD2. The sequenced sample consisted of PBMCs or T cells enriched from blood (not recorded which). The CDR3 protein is CASSGSGGGAVTQYF. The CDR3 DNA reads TGTGCCAGCAGCGGAAGTGGCGGGGGGGCCGTTACGCAGTATTTT.